The 23 T cell receptor beta chains given below trace back to one sample, sequenced in a study of blood T cell repertoires in COVID-19. TCRdb's copy holds only in-frame clones and misses some; the assay was immunoSEQ multiplex PCR. Among 250,000 to 300,000 clones listed, about 76% were seen once. Sequenced sample: peripheral blood. The source is a woman aged 60 to 75 with active or convalescent COVID-19.

The chain uses TRBV6-1 and TRBJ2-2; D unresolved. Germline V gene lookup returns CDR1 MNHNS and CDR2 SASEGT. The CDR3 has 15 amino acids. The V end lost 3 bases, the J end lost 1 base, and 9 bases lay between the germline ends. The CDR3 DNA is TGTGCCAGCAGTGAGTTCAATTTGAACACCGGGGAGCTGTTTTTT. Amino acids: CASSEFNLNTGELFF.

This chain links TRBV4-2 with TRBJ2-6; the D gene is possibly TRBD1 (7 bases). Trimming removed 0 bases from V and 2 bases from J, with 11 bases in between. CDR1 is LGHNA and CDR2 is YNFKEQ in the germline V gene. The CDR3 is 17 amino acids. CDR3 sequence: CASSQEEGAAGANVLTF. DNA for the CDR3: TGTGCCAGCAGCCAAGAGGAGGGGGCGGCTGGGGCCAACGTCCTGACTTTC.

Note on this clone: The sample holds other DNA sequences that translate to the same CDR3. This chain links TRBV7-3 with TRBJ1-1; D may be TRBD1 (5 bases). The CDR3 spans 14 residues. V was cut by 3 bases and J by 5 bases, with 13 bases left in between. In germline, CDR1 is SGHTA, CDR2 FQGTGA. CDR3 loop: CASSFEAGRTEAFF. DNA for the CDR3: TGTGCCAGCAGCTTTGAGGCAGGGAGGACTGAAGCTTTCTTT.

The V and J genes are TRBV5-6 and TRBJ2-5; 14 nucleotides agree with TRBD2. J gave up 7 bases and V 1 base, and 9 bases lay outside the gene matches. This CDR3 contains 17 residues. The germline CDR1 and CDR2 sequences are SGHDT and YYEEEE. CDR3 protein: CASSLSRLAGGPGTQYF. The DNA of the CDR3 is TGTGCCAGCAGCTTGAGCAGACTAGCGGGGGGGCCTGGGACCCAGTACTTC. The variable domain in full, completed from reference TRBV5-6 and TRBJ2-5, reads DAGVTQSPTHLIKTRGQQVTLRCSPKSGHDTVSWYQQALGQGPQFIFQYYEEEERQRGNFPDRFSGHQFPNYSSELNVNALLLGDSALYLCASSLSRLAGGPGTQYFGPGTRLLVL.

The V and J genes are TRBV10-3 and TRBJ1-1; 8 bases align to TRBD1. The CDR3 spans 15 residues. The V gene's germline CDR1 is ENHRY and CDR2 SYGVKD. V dropped 4 bases and J dropped 1; count of bases not matched to a gene: 5. In DNA form, the CDR3 reads TGTGCCATCAGTGCGGGACAGGAGGGGAACACTGAAGCTTTCTTT. This translates into CAISAGQEGNTEAFF.

This clone came up a few times. The gene calls are TRBV7-8 and TRBJ2-5; TRBD2 aligns across 11 bases. Germline CDR1 is SGHVS and CDR2 is FQNEAQ. The trim removed 1 base at V and 5 bases at J, leaving 9 bases unmatched. CDR3 size: 17 residues. CDR3 nucleotides: TGTGCCAGCAGCTTAGATCCACCGGGACTAGCGGTGGAGACCCAGTACTTC. Its protein product is CASSLDPPGLAVETQYF.

The chain joins TRBV2 to TRBJ1-4; maybe TRBD1 (5 bases). The V end was cut by 5 bases, the J end by 4 bases, with 14 bases between. The CDR3 spans 15 residues. Per germline, CDR1 SNHLY and CDR2 FYNNEI. The CDR3 nucleotides read TGTGCCAGCAGTTCCAAGGGACTGATTAATGAAAAACTGTTTTTT. This encodes CASSSKGLINEKLFF.

This clone appeared once. CDR3 nucleotides: TGTGCCAGCAGCCAAGATCCGGACAGGGGCTACTCCTACGAGCAGTACTTC. Translated: CASSQDPDRGYSYEQYF. The rearrangement joins TRBV4-2 to TRBJ2-7; 9 nucleotides agree with TRBD1. This CDR3 is 17 amino acids long. J lost 0 bases, V lost 0 bases, and 6 bases had no gene match. Germline CDR1 reads LGHNA; CDR2 reads YNFKEQ.

About this clone: This sample also contains other DNA sequences that code for the same CDR3. The V gene is TRBV5-1, the J gene TRBJ1-4; D is uncertain. Germline CDR1 reads SGHRS; CDR2 reads YFSETQ. V dropped 4 bases and J dropped 0 bases, with 10 bases sitting between them. This CDR3 comprises 15 residues. The CDR3 loop reads CASSRETATNEKLFF. CDR3 nucleotide sequence: TGCGCCAGCAGCCGCGAGACTGCAACTAATGAAAAACTGTTTTTT. Based on the CDR3 plus reference TRBV5-1 and TRBJ1-4, the full variable domain is KAGVTQTPRYLIKTRGQQVTLSCSPISGHRSVSWYQQTPGQGLQFLFEYFSETQRNKGNFPGRFSGRQFSNSRSEMNVSTLELGDSALYLCASSRETATNEKLFFGSGTQLSVL.

The J gene is TRBJ2-1, the V gene TRBV3-1 (or the pseudogene TRBV3-2), with 9 bases fitting TRBD2. The length of the CDR3 is 14 residues. V was pared by 4 bases and J by 5 bases, with 3 bases of the junction left unmatched. Germline CDR1 LGHDT, CDR2 YNNKEL (reference sequence). The CDR3 is CASSRLAGNNEQFF. CDR3 nucleotide sequence: TGTGCCAGCAGCCGGCTAGCGGGGAACAATGAGCAGTTCTTC.

V usage is TRBV12-3 or TRBV12-4 and J usage is TRBJ1-6; the D is unclear. V was clipped by 5 bases and J by 9 bases, with 8 bases between them. The CDR3 contains 12 residues. The CDR3, as DNA: TGTGCCAGCAGTACAGACACTTCACCCCTCCACTTT. It yields the protein CASSTDTSPLHF.

This clone is a singleton in its sample. The chain employs TRBV6-5 and TRBJ1-1; 9 bases fit TRBD1. The ends lost 6 bases at V and 1 base at J; junction bases unmatched: 3. The CDR3 extends over 14 amino acids. Germline loops: CDR1 MNHEY, CDR2 SVGAGI. The CDR3 nucleotides read TGTGCCAGCAGGAACAGGGGGCGGAACACTGAAGCTTTCTTT. Translating it yields CASRNRGRNTEAFF.

This chain connects TRBV9 to TRBJ2-3, with D unresolved. The V end was cut by 9 bases, the J end by 3 bases, with 17 bases between. This CDR3 has 14 residues. Germline CDR1 and CDR2: SGDLS and YYNGEE. This chain's CDR3 is CATRRLVRTDTQYF. CDR3 in DNA: TGTGCCACCCGACGGCTAGTGAGAACAGATACGCAGTATTTT.

This clone appeared once. The V gene is TRBV6-5, the J gene TRBJ1-1; D gene uncertain. Germline V lookup: CDR1 MNHEY, CDR2 SVGAGI. The CDR3 extends over 13 amino acids. Trimming stripped 6 bases from V and 2 bases from J, with 10 bases between. CDR3 sequence reads: CASSSGGNTEAFF. As DNA, the CDR3 is TGTGCCAGCAGCTCGGGAGGCAACACTGAAGCTTTCTTT.

This clone showed up just a few times. This chain joins TRBV5-1 and TRBJ1-1, with D perhaps matching TRBD1 (5 bases). CDR3 size: 15 residues. Trimming removed 7 bases at V and 3 bases at J, with 19 bases between. CDR1 SGHRS and CDR2 YFSETQ come from the germline V gene. The chain's CDR3 is CASERSGTDDTEAFF. CDR3 in DNA: TGCGCCAGCGAAAGGAGCGGGACCGACGACACTGAAGCTTTCTTT. Looking up the rest from reference TRBV5-1 and TRBJ1-1 gives the full variable domain: KAGVTQTPRYLIKTRGQQVTLSCSPISGHRSVSWYQQTPGQGLQFLFEYFSETQRNKGNFPGRFSGRQFSNSRSEMNVSTLELGDSALYLCASERSGTDDTEAFFGQGTRLTVV.

The V call is TRBV7-6, the J call TRBJ2-3; 7 bases are shared with TRBD2. The J segment lost 2 bases and the V segment lost 1 base, leaving 6 bases of the junction unmatched. From germline, CDR1 is SGHVS and CDR2 FNYEAQ. The CDR3 is made up of 16 amino acids. CDR3 loop: CASSLGYGGTTDTQYF. CDR3 sequence (DNA): TGTGCCAGCAGCTTAGGCTACGGGGGGACCACAGATACGCAGTATTTT.

This rearrangement joins TRBV5-6 to TRBJ1-6; perhaps TRBD1 as D (5 bases). V lost 3 bases and J 1 base, leaving 8 bases between the germline ends. The germline V gene encodes CDR1 SGHDT and CDR2 YYEEEE. This CDR3 is 15 amino acids long. The CDR3 sequence is CASSSQGSYNSPLHF. The DNA of the CDR3 is TGTGCCAGCAGCTCCCAGGGATCCTATAATTCACCCCTCCACTTT.

This chain connects TRBV4-2 to TRBJ2-3, with TRBD2 identical over 11 bases. CDR1 and CDR2 from the germline V gene are LGHNA and YNFKEQ. CDR3 length: 16 amino acids. J lost 6 bases, V lost 8 bases, and 13 bases had no gene match. The CDR3 sequence is CASLPGDSGGADTQYF. CDR3 DNA sequence: TGTGCCAGCCTCCCCGGTGATAGCGGGGGGGCGGATACGCAGTATTTT.

The chain joins TRBV5-1 to TRBJ2-1; D possibly corresponds to TRBD2 (6 bases). Germline V gene lookup returns CDR1 SGHRS and CDR2 YFSETQ. This CDR3 has 15 amino acids. V shed 5 bases and J shed 7 bases, with 19 bases lying between them. The CDR3 bases are TGCGCCAGCAGTCCTAGCGTGAACGGGATAAATGAGCAGTTCTTC. As protein: CASSPSVNGINEQFF.

The CDR3 loop reads CASSLQSGQGLQETQYF. The CDR3 DNA is TGTGCCAGCAGCTTACAATCGGGACAGGGATTGCAAGAGACCCAGTACTTC. The rearrangement links TRBV7-8 to TRBJ2-5; 9 bases are shared with TRBD1. The ends lost 2 bases at V and 2 bases at J; junction bases unmatched: 9. The germline gives CDR1 SGHVS, CDR2 FQNEAQ. The CDR3 contains 17 residues.

The V gene is TRBV29-1, the J gene TRBJ1-4; 7 bases line up with TRBD1. The CDR3 sequence is 16 residues long. The germline CDR1 and CDR2 sequences are SQVTM and ANQGSEA. The junction had 11 bases not matched to a gene; V was cut back by 0 bases and J by 7 bases. In nucleotides, the CDR3 is TGCAGCGTTGAAGAATTCAGGGGGACAGTAGGTGAAAAACTGTTTTTT. Its protein is CSVEEFRGTVGEKLFF.

This clone appeared once. The chain is built from TRBV4-1 and TRBJ1-2; no clear D. The germline V and J ends were trimmed by 0 bases and 2 bases, with 7 bases remaining between them. In germline, CDR1 is MGHRA, CDR2 YSYEKL. The CDR3 contains 14 residues. The CDR3 here is CASSQEGGNYGYTF. CDR3 nucleotides: TGCGCCAGCAGCCAAGAAGGCGGAAACTATGGCTACACCTTC.

The chain carries TRBV6-2 or TRBV6-3 and TRBJ1-4; TRBD1 agrees at 7 bases. Unmatched junction bases numbered 8, after V lost 5 bases and J lost 5 bases. The CDR3 extends over 15 amino acids. The germline gives CDR1 MNHEY, CDR2 SVGEGT. Here the CDR3 reads CASSDRDSTNEKLFF. Written as DNA, the CDR3 is TGTGCCAGCAGTGACCGGGACAGTACGAATGAAAAACTGTTTTTT.